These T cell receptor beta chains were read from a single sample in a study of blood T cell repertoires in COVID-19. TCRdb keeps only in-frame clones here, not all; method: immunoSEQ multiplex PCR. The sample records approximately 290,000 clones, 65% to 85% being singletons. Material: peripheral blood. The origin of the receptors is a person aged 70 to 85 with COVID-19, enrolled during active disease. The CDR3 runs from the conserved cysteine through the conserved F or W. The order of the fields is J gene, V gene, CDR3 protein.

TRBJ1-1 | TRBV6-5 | CASSYSRGNTEAFF
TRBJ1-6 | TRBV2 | CASKQGVSGSPLHF
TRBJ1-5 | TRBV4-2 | CASSQERQGYNQPQHF
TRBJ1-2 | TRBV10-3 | CAISEQGARLGYTF
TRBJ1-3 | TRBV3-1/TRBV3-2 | CASSQGQPISGNTIYF
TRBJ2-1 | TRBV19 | CASSTRQGPLGFSEQFF
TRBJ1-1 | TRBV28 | CASRPQGMNTEAFF
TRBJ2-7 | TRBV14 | CASSLSGYEQYF
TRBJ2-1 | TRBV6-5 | CASADTGLTNEQFF
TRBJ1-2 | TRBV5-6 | CASSLTPEGYTF
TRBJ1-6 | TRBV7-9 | CASSLGQSYNSPLHF